What follows are 8 T cell receptor beta chains derived from one specimen sequenced in a study of blood T cell repertoires in COVID-19. Some clones are missing from TCRdb's copy, which holds only in-frame ones; the method was immunoSEQ multiplex PCR. The profile shows about 55,000 clones, about 91% of them singletons. The source material was peripheral blood. Receptors originate from a man aged 45-60 years with active COVID-19.

The rearrangement joins TRBV5-1 to TRBJ2-5, with 10 bases identical to TRBD2. The V segment lost 3 bases and the J segment 1 base; nucleotides outside the gene matches: 9. Germline V gene lookup returns CDR1 SGHRS and CDR2 YFSETQ. CDR3 size: 17 residues. CDR3 amino acids: CASSSPSGGAFQETQYF. The CDR3 bases are TGCGCCAGCAGCTCGCCTAGCGGGGGCGCCTTCCAAGAGACCCAGTACTTC.

The chain uses TRBV6-1 and TRBJ2-5; 8 nucleotides line up with TRBD2. CDR1 is MNHNS and CDR2 is SASEGT in the germline V gene. V trimming: 2 bases; J trimming: 0 bases; junction bases outside the gene matches: 8. CDR3 length: 17 amino acids. For the CDR3, the DNA is TGTGCCAGCAGTGAATGGATGAAGCGGGAGTACCAAGAGACCCAGTACTTC. Protein: CASSEWMKREYQETQYF.

Regarding this clone: The junction departs from germline at one end; a sequencing error may be responsible. The chain joins TRBV6-6 to TRBJ1-6; D may be TRBD1 (6 bases). This CDR3 is built from 14 residues. Looked up from germline, CDR1 is MNHNY and CDR2 is SVGAGI (reference sequence). The CDR3 loop reads CASSTTGRNSPLHF. Here the CDR3 DNA reads TGTGCCAGCAGTACAACAGGGCGGAATTCGCCCCTCCACTTT.

The V gene is TRBV29-1, the J gene TRBJ1-2; TRBD1 agrees at 7 bases. Germline-derived CDR1 and CDR2 are SQVTM and ANQGSEA. V gave up 7 bases and J gave up 0 bases; unmatched junction bases: 5. There are 13 residues in the CDR3. The CDR3 nucleotides are TGCAGCGCCGCGACAGGGACTAACTATGGCTACACCTTC. Translating gives CSAATGTNYGYTF.

This rearrangement joins TRBV30 to TRBJ1-3; D remains ambiguous. This CDR3 is built from 12 residues. The germline gives CDR1 GTSNPN, CDR2 SVGIG (reference sequence). Deletions cut 4 bases from V and 4 bases from J, with 8 bases between. The DNA for the CDR3 is TGTGCCTGGACCCCTCCCGGAAACACCATATATTTT. This sequence encodes CAWTPPGNTIYF.

This clone has a single count. V is TRBV5-3 and J is TRBJ2-3; 11 nucleotides line up with TRBD1. TRBV5-3 belongs to the ORF category, with a function that is uncertain. J was trimmed by 0 bases and V by 5 bases; bases with no gene match: 2. CDR3 size: 15 residues. The CDR3 reads CARSGTGGSTDTQYF. The DNA for the CDR3 is TGTGCCAGAAGTGGGACAGGGGGGAGCACAGATACGCAGTATTTT.

The chain uses TRBV4-1 and TRBJ2-2, with TRBD1 as a possible D gene (6 bases). This CDR3 contains 13 residues. V was clipped by 5 bases and J by 7 bases, with 11 bases between them. CDR1 is MGHRA, CDR2 YSYEKL, per germline. The CDR3 here is CASSWGRNGELFF. Here the CDR3 DNA reads TGCGCCAGCAGCTGGGGGCGCAACGGGGAGCTGTTTTTT.

The chain links TRBV28 to TRBJ2-1; 9 positions match TRBD1. The CDR3 has 15 residues. V was pared by 7 bases and J by 12 bases, with 16 bases of the junction left unmatched. Germline CDR1 is MDHEN and CDR2 is SYDVKM. Here the CDR3 reads CASTPRDRVVFGQFF. In nucleotides, the CDR3 is TGTGCCAGCACCCCTCGGGACAGGGTGGTTTTTGGGCAGTTCTTC.